These 9 T cell receptor beta chains came from one sample sequenced in a study of glioma-infiltrating T cells. The iRepertoire nested amplicon-rescue multiplex PCR amplified TCR alpha and beta CDR3s from RNA. MiXCR, run by TCRdb on the multiplex PCR reads, gives a single entry per CDR3 protein. There are thousands of distinct CDR3 sequences in the sample; nearly 45% occur only once, and 20% to 25% lies in the top ten. Source material: glioma tissue, nonneoplastic brain tissue, or PBMCs (not recorded which). These receptors were obtained from a human donor with low-grade glioma or glioblastoma, undergoing nonglioma brain surgery, or in good health (not recorded which).

V is TRBV29-1 and J is TRBJ2-1; D is unclear. The CDR3 has 12 residues. Per the germline V gene, CDR1 is SQVTM and CDR2 is ANQGSEA. V dropped 6 bases and J dropped 9 bases, with 15 bases sitting between them. Here the CDR3 reads CSVCRTIGEQFF. CDR3 DNA: TGCAGCGTCTGTAGAACGATCGGTGAGCAGTTCTTC.

This clonotype was counted between two and nine times. The rearrangement links TRBV2 to TRBJ1-2; perhaps TRBD1 as D (5 bases). V lost 2 bases to trimming and J lost 0 bases, with 10 bases between them. The CDR3 runs to 15 residues. Germline lookup yields CDR1 SNHLY and CDR2 FYNNEI. CDR3 nucleotides: TGTGCCAGCAGTGAACAGGGAATTTCTAACTATGGCTACACCTTC. Encoded protein: CASSEQGISNYGYTF.

This chain links TRBV6-6 with TRBJ1-2; D ambiguous. CDR3 size: 14 residues. Trimming removed 2 bases from V and 8 bases from J, with 15 bases in between. Germline V gene data show CDR1 as MNHNY and CDR2 as SVGAGI (reference sequence). CDR3 DNA sequence: TGTGCCAGCAGTTACCCGACCGTCTTGGGAGGCTACACCTTC. This translates into CASSYPTVLGGYTF.

Relative to its sample, this clonotype is medium-sized. The chain carries TRBV25-1 and TRBJ2-7, with D tentatively TRBD1 (7 bases). Germline CDR1 is MGHDK and CDR2 is SYGVNS. CDR3 size: 14 residues. The V end was cut by 7 bases, the J end by 5 bases, with 18 bases between. The CDR3 DNA sequence: TGTGCCAGCACCCCAGGGGGGATTATCGACGAGCAGTACTTC. Translated, it gives CASTPGGIIDEQYF.

This clonotype was seen at least ten times. The chain has TRBV5-1 and TRBJ2-1; TRBD2 matches at 10 bases. Trimming removed 5 bases from V and 7 bases from J; junction bases left unmatched: 9. Per germline, CDR1 SGHRS and CDR2 YFSETQ. There are 15 residues in the CDR3. The CDR3 loop is CASSLTAGGSNEQFF. CDR3 in DNA: TGCGCCAGCAGTTTGACAGCGGGAGGGTCTAATGAGCAGTTCTTC.

To note about this clonotype: Sequence at one end of the junction differs from germline and may be a read error. This chain links TRBV20-1 with TRBJ2-3, with D hard to call. CDR3 size: 13 residues. Looked up from germline, CDR1 is DFQATT and CDR2 is SNEGSKA (reference sequence). In nucleotides, the CDR3 is TGCAGTGCTAGAGCCCTAAGCACAAATACGCAGTATTTT. Protein: CSARALSTNTQYF.

CDR3 coding DNA: TGTGCCACTGCCGGGACGGAGGGAGAGAGCTACGAGCAGTACTTC. Encoded protein: CATAGTEGESYEQYF. This chain uses TRBV28 with TRBJ2-7, with a possible D match to TRBD2 (6 bases). The CDR3 totals 15 residues. V was shortened by 10 bases and J by 3 bases, with 22 bases between the two germline ends. Germline V gene lookup returns CDR1 MDHEN and CDR2 SYDVKM.

At least ten counts were recorded for this clonotype. The V and J genes are TRBV30 and TRBJ1-4; a weak D match, TRBD1 (5 bases). In germline, CDR1 is GTSNPN, CDR2 SVGIG (reference sequence). The CDR3 loop spans 14 amino acids. With 6 bases removed from V and 2 bases from J, the gap between germline ends came to 13 bases. This chain's CDR3 is CACKKRGTNEKLFF. CDR3 nucleotides: TGTGCCTGCAAGAAACGGGGGACTAATGAAAAACTGTTTTTT.

About this clonotype itself: This clone may be a read error of a much larger clone one base away. The chain joins TRBV4-3 to TRBJ2-7; D possibly corresponds to TRBD1 (5 bases). The CDR3 consists of 17 residues. Germline V gene data show CDR1 as LGHNA and CDR2 as YSLEER. With 0 bases removed from V and 7 bases from J, the gap between germline ends came to 22 bases. The CDR3 protein is CASSQEGVSRAISEQYF. The CDR3 region has the DNA TGCGCCAGCAGCCAAGAAGGGGTCTCGCGAGCAATTTCTGAGCAGTACTTC.